These T cell receptor beta chains were read from a single sample in a study of glioma-infiltrating T cells after dendritic cell vaccination. Repertoires were generated with immunoSEQ multiplex PCR, while TCRdb's copy carries only in-frame clones and drops some. The sample shows tens of thousands of clones, 85% to 90% of them seen only once. This specimen was blood, taken after dendritic cell vaccination. The receptor source for this set is a human donor with glioblastoma. Both conserved end residues are part of each CDR3.

>TRBV4-3
CASSPSVRTGNTIYF
>TRBV7-2
CASSLLAGVNNEQFF
>TRBV5-6
CASSFSDRGPREKLFF
>TRBV25-1
CASSGFGAVLRTQYF
>TRBV11-3
CASSELESAKNIQYF
>TRBV4-3
CASSQDRGLNTEAFF
>TRBV30
CAWSPGTYNSPLHF
>TRBV10-2
CAVSRTGGDEQYF
>TRBV5-6
CASSLPGGQGQDGYTF
>TRBV5-1
CASSSPGTGGALWTYEQYF
>TRBV7-6
CASSLGANTEAFF
>TRBV10-1
CASSESTGRNEQYF
>TRBV18
CASSTRQERKLFF
>TRBV30
CAWDSNTEAFF
>TRBV9
CASSAHGSSTEAFF
>TRBV28
CASSLSGQGVGINEKLFF